This section outlines one TCR beta chain sequence together with its context. Its antigen is currently unknown. CDR3 length equals 15 residues. Trimming took off 4 bases at V and 2 bases at J, with 14 bases between the two ends. CDR1 is SGDLS, CDR2 YYNGEE, per germline. The data were obtained in a study of PD-1 blockade in classical Hodgkin lymphoma. Findings and limits, study-wide: Newly diagnosed patients were reported to start with lower TCR diversity than healthy donors. The baseline diversity of complete responders showed similarity to that of newly diagnosed patients. Unlike CD8+ TCR diversity, which did not rise significantly by C4D1, CD4+ TCR diversity did.

Only in-frame clones appear in the TCRdb table, and some are missing; sequencing was by immunoSEQ multiplex PCR. The table shows approximately 21,000 clones, with more than 80% occurring only once. Time point in this sample: cycle 4 day 1 (C4D1), after 5 to 7 weeks of nivolumab. Every patient experienced relapse after autologous stem cell transplantation, and brentuximab vedotin exposure varied. The sequencing here drew on peripheral blood mononuclear cells (PBMCs), taken before the fourth cycle of nivolumab. The origin of this receptor is a human donor with classical Hodgkin lymphoma. V usage is TRBV9 and J usage is TRBJ2-3, with a possible D match to TRBD2 (6 bases). The CDR3 region is CASSPLAGLTDTQYF. CDR3 nucleotide sequence: TGTGCCAGCAGCCCACTGGCGGGACTCACAGATACGCAGTATTTT.